A single sample gave rise to the 24 T cell receptor beta chains below, sequenced in a study of T cells after posttransplantation cyclophosphamide. Some clones are missing from TCRdb's copy, which holds only in-frame ones; the method was immunoSEQ multiplex PCR. This record lists approximately 39,000 clones, none seen once only, and the top ten clones contain roughly 2.5%. Sequencing was performed on PBMCs. Receptors originate from a man over 45 in good health, CMV-negative, and a related stem cell transplant donor.

This clone was seen many times. CDR3: CASRRDSSSQPQHF. The CDR3 region has the DNA TGTGCCAGCAGAAGGGACAGCTCATCACAGCCCCAGCATTTT. The gene calls are TRBV6-6 and TRBJ1-5, with 7 positions matching TRBD1. The V segment lost 6 bases and the J segment 7 bases; nucleotides outside the gene matches: 9. The CDR3 loop spans 14 amino acids. The germline gives CDR1 MNHNY, CDR2 SVGAGI (reference sequence).

In its sample, this clone was seen many times. This chain uses TRBV5-4 with TRBJ1-1; 7 nucleotides agree with TRBD1. Germline V gives CDR1 SGHNT, CDR2 YYREEE (reference sequence). V lost 2 bases, J lost 6 bases, and 4 bases stayed unmatched. The CDR3 sequence is 13 residues long. The CDR3 DNA is TGTGCCAGCAGCTTACTAGGACAGGCTGAAGCTTTCTTT. Translated: CASSLLGQAEAFF.

This clone was detected ten times or more. This chain uses TRBV6-5 with TRBJ2-7; TRBD1 might be the D (5 bases). V was shortened by 6 bases and J by 3 bases, with 12 bases between the two germline ends. Germline CDR1 MNHEY, CDR2 SVGAGI. The CDR3 loop spans 13 amino acids. The DNA of the CDR3 is TGTGCCAGCAGACGAACAGGCTTCTACGAGCAGTACTTC. It codes for CASRRTGFYEQYF.

At least ten counts were recorded for this clone. The CDR3 region has the DNA TGTGCCAGCAGCCCCGGGACAGGCCCTGCTGGCTACACCTTC. It translates to CASSPGTGPAGYTF. This chain links TRBV5-4 with TRBJ1-2, with 8 positions matching TRBD1. The CDR3 extends over 14 amino acids. Germline V lookup: CDR1 SGHNT, CDR2 YYREEE (reference sequence). V was pared by 4 bases and J by 7 bases, with 9 bases of the junction left unmatched.

This clone has at least ten counts. The rearrangement uses TRBV7-3 and TRBJ2-3; 8 nucleotides match TRBD1. CDR3 length equals 15 residues. The junction had 9 bases not matched to a gene; V was cut back by 5 bases and J by 5 bases. CDR1 is SGHTA and CDR2 is FQGTGA in the germline V gene. Written as DNA, the CDR3 is TGTGCCAGCAGCCTCGGGACAGGTTGGGTAGATACGCAGTATTTT. Protein sequence: CASSLGTGWVDTQYF.

J is TRBJ2-7 and V is TRBV19, with 9 bases identical to TRBD2. The CDR3 runs to 18 residues. J lost 3 bases, V lost 5 bases, and 17 bases had no gene match. Germline V gene sequence: CDR1 LNHDA, CDR2 SQIVND (reference sequence). This chain's CDR3 is CASSPRGAGGPRNYEQYF. The DNA for the CDR3 is TGTGCCAGTAGTCCACGGGGTGCGGGAGGGCCGAGGAACTACGAGCAGTACTTC.

The table lists this clone with many counts. The gene calls are TRBV5-1 and TRBJ1-2; 8 nucleotides match TRBD1. Trimming cost V 0 bases and J 2 bases; bases outside gene matches: 9. Germline CDR1 is SGHRS and CDR2 is YFSETQ. There are 17 residues in the CDR3. The CDR3 here is CASSLVAGGASNYGYTF. As DNA, the CDR3 is TGCGCCAGCAGCTTGGTCGCAGGGGGCGCTTCAAACTATGGCTACACCTTC.

This clone was counted many times. The chain has TRBV7-2 and TRBJ1-4, with 7 bases matching TRBD1. This CDR3 has 14 residues. Trimming at V came to 4 bases and at J to 8 bases, leaving 7 bases not matched to a gene. CDR1 SGHTA and CDR2 FQGNSA come from the germline V gene. The CDR3 sequence is CASSYQGVAEKLFF. CDR3 in DNA: TGTGCCAGCAGCTACCAGGGGGTGGCGGAAAAACTGTTTTTT.

This clone was recorded many times. The chain joins TRBV10-3 to TRBJ1-2; the D is unclear. This CDR3 spans 13 amino acids. The V end lost 3 bases, the J end lost 8 bases, and 13 bases lay between the germline ends. Per germline, CDR1 ENHRY and CDR2 SYGVKD. In DNA, the CDR3 is TGTGCCATCAGTGAAACTTTGCGGGTGGGCTACACCTTC. Encoded protein: CAISETLRVGYTF.

This clone was counted many times. The chain is built from TRBV5-4 and TRBJ2-3; D gene unclear. The CDR3 has 15 amino acids. Germline values: CDR1 SGHNT, CDR2 YYREEE (reference sequence). Trimming removed 0 bases at V and 1 base at J, with 9 bases between. The CDR3 sequence: CASSLAGPGTDTQYF. The DNA for the CDR3 is TGTGCCAGCAGCTTGGCGGGTCCCGGCACAGATACGCAGTATTTT.

This clone has a count of ten or more. The V gene is TRBV25-1, the J gene TRBJ1-2, with unresolved D. Trimming left V 6 bases short and J 7 bases short, with 15 bases between. The V gene's germline CDR1 is MGHDK and CDR2 SYGVNS. The CDR3 extends over 13 amino acids. DNA of the CDR3: TGTGCCAGCAGGCATTCGGGTTTTGGTGGCTACACCTTC. Translation: CASRHSGFGGYTF.

This clone came up a few times. The CDR3 nucleotides are TGTGCCAGCAGCCCCCCCGGGACTAGTTTTACAGATACGCAGTATTTT. This codes for CASSPPGTSFTDTQYF. The rearrangement uses TRBV9 and TRBJ2-3, with 8 bases identical to TRBD2. The V segment lost 4 bases and the J segment 3 bases; nucleotides outside the gene matches: 10. The length of the CDR3 is 16 residues. Germline CDR1 and CDR2: SGDLS and YYNGEE.

This clone appeared many times. The chain couples TRBV9 to TRBJ2-2, with 8 bases fitting TRBD1. Trimming removed 3 bases from V and 6 bases from J; junction bases left unmatched: 7. Germline CDR1 and CDR2: SGDLS and YYNGEE. There are 15 residues in the CDR3. For the CDR3, the DNA is TGTGCCAGCAGCGGGGGACAGGCTAGCGCCGGGGAGCTGTTTTTT. This gives the protein CASSGGQASAGELFF. The full variable domain, completed using reference TRBV9 and TRBJ2-2, is DSGVTQTPKHLITATGQRVTLRCSPRSGDLSVYWYQQSLDQGLQFLIQYYNGEERAKGNILERFSAQQFPDLHSELNLSSLELGDSALYFCASSGGQASAGELFFGEGSRLTVL.

This clone showed up many times. CDR3: CAISIDRGTEAFF. The CDR3 DNA reads as TGTGCCATCAGCATAGACAGGGGGACTGAAGCTTTCTTT. The chain combines TRBV10-3 with TRBJ1-1; the match to TRBD1 covers 9 bases. Trimming at V came to 6 bases and at J to 5 bases, leaving 4 bases not matched to a gene. This CDR3 spans 13 amino acids. CDR1 and CDR2 from the germline V gene are ENHRY and SYGVKD.

In its sample, this clone was seen many times. CDR3 in amino acids: CASSLTGAYEQYF. In DNA form, the CDR3 reads TGCGCCAGCAGCTTGACAGGGGCCTACGAGCAGTACTTC. This chain uses TRBV5-1 with TRBJ2-7; 7 bases fit TRBD1. The germline gives CDR1 SGHRS, CDR2 YFSETQ. The CDR3 contains 13 residues. The V gene end was trimmed by 1 base and the J gene end by 2 bases; junction bases not matched to a gene: 0.

This clone has a count of ten or more. The chain recombines TRBV7-6 with TRBJ2-7; D perhaps matches TRBD2 (5 bases). The V end was cut by 7 bases, the J end by 7 bases, with 17 bases between. The CDR3 spans 13 residues. Germline-derived CDR1 and CDR2 are SGHVS and FNYEAQ. CDR3: CASTSSRTSEQYF. The CDR3 DNA follows: TGTGCCAGCACCTCTAGCCGGACCTCGGAGCAGTACTTC.

This sequence joins TRBV7-3 and TRBJ2-5, with TRBD2 matching over 8 bases. The better agreement between TRBJ2-7 and the DNA end casts doubt on the J call. The CDR3 runs 15 residues. Germline loops: CDR1 SGHTA, CDR2 FQGTGA. The CDR3: CASSAAAGGAYEQYF. The CDR3 DNA is TGTGCCAGCAGCGCGGCGGCGGGGGGCGCCTACGAGCAGTACTTC.

This clone was picked up many times. The genes are TRBV11-2 and TRBJ2-1; 14 bases map to TRBD2. The CDR3 covers 15 residues. V lost 6 bases and J lost 5; bases outside the gene matches: 3. Germline V CDR1 and CDR2: SGHAT, FQNNGV. DNA of the CDR3: TGTGCCAGCAGAAGACTAGCGGGAGGGGACAATGAGCAGTTCTTC. Translated, it gives CASRRLAGGDNEQFF.

This clone was seen at least ten times. The chain carries TRBV5-1 and TRBJ1-2; D is ambiguous. The germline V gene encodes CDR1 SGHRS and CDR2 YFSETQ. The CDR3 consists of 14 residues. V gave up 5 bases and J gave up 3 bases, with 14 bases separating them. The CDR3 protein is CASRTGVGDYGYTF. The CDR3 region has the DNA TGCGCCAGCAGAACCGGAGTAGGTGACTATGGCTACACCTTC.

This clone was seen repeatedly, ten times or more. This sample also contains other DNA sequences that code for the same CDR3. The chain recombines TRBV18 with TRBJ1-1; D ambiguous. V gave up 2 bases and J gave up 6 bases, with 13 bases separating them. The CDR3 length is 14 residues. CDR1 and CDR2 (germline): KGHSH, LQKENI. CDR3 bases: TGTGCCAGCTCACCAGGAGCGGCCCGGTCTGAAGCTTTCTTT. Its translation: CASSPGAARSEAFF.

This clone has ten or more counts. The V and J genes are TRBV6-4 and TRBJ2-1; tentatively, D is TRBD1 (6 bases). Germline V gene lookup returns CDR1 MRHNA and CDR2 SNTAGT. The CDR3 extends over 15 amino acids. V lost 0 bases, J lost 2 bases, and 8 bases lay in between. The CDR3 DNA is TGTGCCAGCAGTGACTCGGGGGACACCTACAATGAGCAGTTCTTC. It encodes CASSDSGDTYNEQFF.

This clone showed up many times. J is TRBJ2-3 and V is TRBV14; 8 bases are shared with TRBD2. CDR3 length: 15 residues. CDR1 and CDR2 (germline): SGHDN, FVKESK. After removal of 3 bases from V and 1 base from J, the junction contained 3 bases not matched to a gene. CDR3 in DNA: TGTGCCAGCAGCCACCCACTAGCGGGCACAGATACGCAGTATTTT. Protein product: CASSHPLAGTDTQYF.

This clone was seen at least ten times. The CDR3 coding sequence is TGTGCCTGGGGGGACAGTGGAAACACCATATATTTT. It translates to CAWGDSGNTIYF. The rearrangement links TRBV30 to TRBJ1-3; 7 bases align to TRBD1. This CDR3 region has 12 residues. CDR1 GTSNPN and CDR2 SVGIG come from the germline V gene (reference sequence). The V gene end was trimmed by 5 bases and the J gene end by 3 bases; junction bases not matched to a gene: 1.

J is TRBJ2-5 and V is TRBV11-1, with TRBD2 matching 9 bases. Trimming cost V 3 bases and J 0 bases; bases outside gene matches: 11. Germline CDR1 SGHAT, CDR2 FQDESV (reference sequence). The CDR3 has 18 amino acids. The CDR3 sequence is CASSFSAGGHLYQETQYF. In DNA form, the CDR3 reads TGTGCCAGCAGCTTCTCAGCGGGGGGTCACCTGTACCAAGAGACCCAGTACTTC.